The source of this T cell receptor (beta chain) is a study of vaccination effects on CD4 cells after COVID-19. Study details: Participants were given two doses of BNT162b2 or mRNA-1273 vaccine.

V was trimmed by 6 bases and J by 0 bases, leaving 10 bases between them. The germline V gene encodes CDR1 SGHRS and CDR2 YFSETQ. The CDR3 has 14 residues. Profiled with immunoSEQ multiplex PCR; TCRdb holds only in-frame clones, not every one. This table holds more than 40,000 clones, under 85% found once. This clone was detected only a few times. What it binds is not known. General study findings and limits: Marked clonal contraction of infection- and vaccine-induced clones was seen late after vaccination.

Sequencing was preceded by expansion of antigen-specific CD4+ T cells with viral peptide pools in the ViraFEST assay. Researchers isolated CD4+ T cells once approximately eleven days of culture had elapsed. Prior SARS-CoV-2 infection was absent in the vaccine recipients, as shown by negative nucleocapsid antibodies. It was with around 9.9 IU/ml IL-2 and 9.5 to 10 ug/ml peptides that around 1.9 million PBMC per well were cultured. Half-medium changes using IL-2 medium occurred on days 3 and 7. The chain combines TRBV5-1 with TRBJ1-5; D remains ambiguous. This clonotype was sampled from a human donor who received a COVID-19 vaccine. The sample consisted of CD4+ T cells from PBMCs cultured with HCoV-NL63 spike peptides, taken before COVID-19 vaccination. The CDR3 region is CASKPDYSNQPQHF. As DNA, the CDR3 is TGCGCCAGCAAACCGGATTATAGCAATCAGCCCCAGCATTTT. Full variable domain (remainder filled in from reference TRBV5-1 and TRBJ1-5): KAGVTQTPRYLIKTRGQQVTLSCSPISGHRSVSWYQQTPGQGLQFLFEYFSETQRNKGNFPGRFSGRQFSNSRSEMNVSTLELGDSALYLCASKPDYSNQPQHFGDGTRLSIL.